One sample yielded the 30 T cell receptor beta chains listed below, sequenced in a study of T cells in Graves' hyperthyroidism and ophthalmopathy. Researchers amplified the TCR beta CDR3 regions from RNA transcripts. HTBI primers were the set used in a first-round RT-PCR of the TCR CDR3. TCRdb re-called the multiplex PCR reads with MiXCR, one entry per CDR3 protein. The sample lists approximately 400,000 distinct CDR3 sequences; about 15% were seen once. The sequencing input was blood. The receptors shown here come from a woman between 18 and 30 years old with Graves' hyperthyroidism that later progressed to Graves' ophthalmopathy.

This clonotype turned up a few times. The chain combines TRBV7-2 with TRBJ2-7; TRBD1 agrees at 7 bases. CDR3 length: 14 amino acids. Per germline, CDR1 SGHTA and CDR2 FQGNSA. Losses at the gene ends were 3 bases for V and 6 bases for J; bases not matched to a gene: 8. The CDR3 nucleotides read TGTGCCAGCAGCTTGAGGGACAGATCATCCGAGCAGTACTTC. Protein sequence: CASSLRDRSSEQYF.

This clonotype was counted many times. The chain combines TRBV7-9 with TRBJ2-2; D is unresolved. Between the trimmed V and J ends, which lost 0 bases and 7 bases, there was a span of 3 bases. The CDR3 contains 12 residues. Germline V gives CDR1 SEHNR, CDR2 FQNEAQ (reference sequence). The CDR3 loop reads CASSLAFGELFF. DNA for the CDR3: TGTGCCAGCAGCTTAGCCTTCGGGGAGCTGTTTTTT. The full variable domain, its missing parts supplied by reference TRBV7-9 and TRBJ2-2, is DTGVSQNPRHKITKRGQNVTFRCDPISEHNRLYWYRQTLGQGPEFLTYFQNEAQLEKSRLLSDRFSAERPKGSFSTLEIQRTEQGDSAMYLCASSLAFGELFFGEGSRLTVL.

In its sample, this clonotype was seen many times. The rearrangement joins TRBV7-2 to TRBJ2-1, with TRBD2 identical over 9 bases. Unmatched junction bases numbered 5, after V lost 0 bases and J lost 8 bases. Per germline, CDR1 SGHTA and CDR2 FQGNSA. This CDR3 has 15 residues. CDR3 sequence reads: CASSLAMASGDEQFF. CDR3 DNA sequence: TGTGCCAGCAGCTTAGCAATGGCTAGCGGGGATGAGCAGTTCTTC.

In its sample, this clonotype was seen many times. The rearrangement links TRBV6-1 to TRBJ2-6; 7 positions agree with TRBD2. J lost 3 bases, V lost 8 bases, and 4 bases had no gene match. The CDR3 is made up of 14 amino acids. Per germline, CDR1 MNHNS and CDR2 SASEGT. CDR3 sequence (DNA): TGTGCCAGCCAGTCGGGGGGTGGGGCCAACGTCCTGACTTTC. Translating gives CASQSGGGANVLTF.

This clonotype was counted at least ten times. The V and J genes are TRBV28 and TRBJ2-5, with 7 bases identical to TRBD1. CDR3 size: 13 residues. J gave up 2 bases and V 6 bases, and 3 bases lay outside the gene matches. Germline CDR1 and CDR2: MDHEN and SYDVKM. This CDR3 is CASRPGQQETQYF. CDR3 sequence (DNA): TGTGCCAGCAGGCCGGGACAGCAAGAGACCCAGTACTTC.

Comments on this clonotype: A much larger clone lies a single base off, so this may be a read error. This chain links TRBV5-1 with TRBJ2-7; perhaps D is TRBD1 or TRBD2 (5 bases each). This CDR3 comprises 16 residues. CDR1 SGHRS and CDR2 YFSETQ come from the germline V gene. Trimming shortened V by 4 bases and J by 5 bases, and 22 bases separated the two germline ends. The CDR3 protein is CASSPRPRDEAHEQYF. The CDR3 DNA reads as TGCGCCAGCAGCCCTCGCCCAAGGGACGAAGCCCACGAGCAGTACTTC.

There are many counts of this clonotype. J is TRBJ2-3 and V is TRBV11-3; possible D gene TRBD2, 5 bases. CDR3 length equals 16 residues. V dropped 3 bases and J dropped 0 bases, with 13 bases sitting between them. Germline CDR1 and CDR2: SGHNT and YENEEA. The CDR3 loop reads CASSFGLKRSTDTQYF. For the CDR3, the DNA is TGTGCCAGCAGCTTCGGACTGAAGAGAAGCACAGATACGCAGTATTTT.

This CDR3 is CAGMENVYEQYF. CDR3 in DNA: TGTGCCGGCATGGAGAACGTCTACGAGCAGTACTTC. J is TRBJ2-7 and V is TRBV2; D remains ambiguous. The CDR3 covers 12 residues. V was trimmed by 11 bases and J by 3 bases, leaving 14 bases between them. The germline V gene encodes CDR1 SNHLY and CDR2 FYNNEI.

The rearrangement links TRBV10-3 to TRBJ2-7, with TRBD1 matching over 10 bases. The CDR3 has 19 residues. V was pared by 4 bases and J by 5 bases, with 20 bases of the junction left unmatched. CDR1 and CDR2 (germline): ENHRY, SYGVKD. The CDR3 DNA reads TGTGCCATCAGTGGGGTAGTAGTCAGAGGACAGGGGGGTGAGGACGAGCAGTACTTC. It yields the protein CAISGVVVRGQGGEDEQYF.

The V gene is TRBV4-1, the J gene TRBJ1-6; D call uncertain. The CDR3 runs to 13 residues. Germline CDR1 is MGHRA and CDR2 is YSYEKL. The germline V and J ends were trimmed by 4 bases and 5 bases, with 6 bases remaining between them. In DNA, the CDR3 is TGCGCCAGCAGCCGTTTTAATAATTCACCCCTCCACTTT. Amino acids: CASSRFNNSPLHF.

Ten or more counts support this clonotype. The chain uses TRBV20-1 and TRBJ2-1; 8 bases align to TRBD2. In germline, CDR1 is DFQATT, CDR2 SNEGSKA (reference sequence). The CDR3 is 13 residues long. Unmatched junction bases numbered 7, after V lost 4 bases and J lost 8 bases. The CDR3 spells CSANGAGVYEQFF. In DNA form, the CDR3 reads TGCAGTGCTAACGGAGCGGGAGTCTATGAGCAGTTCTTC.

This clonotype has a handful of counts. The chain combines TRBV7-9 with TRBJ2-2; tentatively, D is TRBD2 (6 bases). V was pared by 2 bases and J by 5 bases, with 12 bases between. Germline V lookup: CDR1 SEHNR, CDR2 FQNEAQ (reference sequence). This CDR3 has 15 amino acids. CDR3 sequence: CASSLWAGRTGELFF. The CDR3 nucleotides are TGTGCCAGCAGCTTATGGGCAGGGAGGACCGGGGAGCTGTTTTTT. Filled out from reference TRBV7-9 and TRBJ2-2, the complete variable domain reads DTGVSQNPRHKITKRGQNVTFRCDPISEHNRLYWYRQTLGQGPEFLTYFQNEAQLEKSRLLSDRFSAERPKGSFSTLEIQRTEQGDSAMYLCASSLWAGRTGELFFGEGSRLTVL.

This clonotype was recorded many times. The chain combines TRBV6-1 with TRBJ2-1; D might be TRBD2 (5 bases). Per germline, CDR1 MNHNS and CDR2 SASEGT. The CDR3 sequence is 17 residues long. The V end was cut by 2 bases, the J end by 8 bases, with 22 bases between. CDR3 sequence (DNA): TGTGCCAGCAGTGAATTCCTAGCATTTGCATCAAGTTATGAGCAGTTCTTC. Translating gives CASSEFLAFASSYEQFF.

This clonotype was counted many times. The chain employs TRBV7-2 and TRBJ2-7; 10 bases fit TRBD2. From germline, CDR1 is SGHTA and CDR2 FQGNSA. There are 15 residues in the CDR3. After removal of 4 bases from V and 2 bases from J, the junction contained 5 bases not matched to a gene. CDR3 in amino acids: CASSSIAGGAYEQYF. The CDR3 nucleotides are TGTGCCAGCAGCTCCATAGCGGGAGGAGCCTACGAGCAGTACTTC.

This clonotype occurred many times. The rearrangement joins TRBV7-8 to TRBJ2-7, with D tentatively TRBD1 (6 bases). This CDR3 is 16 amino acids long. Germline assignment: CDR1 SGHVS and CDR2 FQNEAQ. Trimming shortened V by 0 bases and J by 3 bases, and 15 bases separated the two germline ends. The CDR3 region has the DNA TGTGCCAGCAGCTTAGCCCGGAACAGGGAACACTACGAGCAGTACTTC. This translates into CASSLARNREHYEQYF.

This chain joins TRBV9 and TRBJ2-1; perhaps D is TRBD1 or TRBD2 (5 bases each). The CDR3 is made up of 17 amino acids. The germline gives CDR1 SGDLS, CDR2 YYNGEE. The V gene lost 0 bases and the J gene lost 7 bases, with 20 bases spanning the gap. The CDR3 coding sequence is TGTGCCAGCAGCGTAGAGCCGTGGGGGAGTGGGAGAAATGAGCAGTTCTTC. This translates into CASSVEPWGSGRNEQFF.

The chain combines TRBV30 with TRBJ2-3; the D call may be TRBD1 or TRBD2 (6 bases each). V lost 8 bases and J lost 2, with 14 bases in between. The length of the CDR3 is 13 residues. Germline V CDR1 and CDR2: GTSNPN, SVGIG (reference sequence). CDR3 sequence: CALQGGTTDTQYF. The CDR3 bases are TGTGCCCTACAGGGCGGGACCACAGATACGCAGTATTTT.

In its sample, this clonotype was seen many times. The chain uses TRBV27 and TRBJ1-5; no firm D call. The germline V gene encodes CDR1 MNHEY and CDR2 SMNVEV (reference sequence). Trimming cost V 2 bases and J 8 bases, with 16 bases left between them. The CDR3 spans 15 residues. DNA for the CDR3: TGTGCCAGCAGTTTAAGCCCCACCAACATGGAGCCCCAGCATTTT. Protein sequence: CASSLSPTNMEPQHF.

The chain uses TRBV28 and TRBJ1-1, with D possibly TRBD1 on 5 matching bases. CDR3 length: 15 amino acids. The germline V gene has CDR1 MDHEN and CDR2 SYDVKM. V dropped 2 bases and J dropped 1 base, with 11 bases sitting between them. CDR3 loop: CASSLQGAWNTEAFF. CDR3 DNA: TGTGCCAGCAGTTTACAAGGGGCCTGGAACACTGAAGCTTTCTTT.

The CDR3 DNA follows: TGTGCCTGGAGTGCCGGGACAGGGGTTGGAGGCACTGAAGCTTTCTTT. Translated: CAWSAGTGVGGTEAFF. The chain couples TRBV30 to TRBJ1-1; 10 bases map to TRBD1. The ends lost 1 base at V and 4 bases at J; junction bases unmatched: 9. Per the germline V gene, CDR1 is GTSNPN and CDR2 is SVGIG (reference sequence). The CDR3 has 16 amino acids.

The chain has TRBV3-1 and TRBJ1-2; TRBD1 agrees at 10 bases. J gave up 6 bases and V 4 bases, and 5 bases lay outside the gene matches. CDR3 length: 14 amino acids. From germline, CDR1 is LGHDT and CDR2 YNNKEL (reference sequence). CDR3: CASSPRQGANGYTF. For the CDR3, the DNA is TGTGCCAGCAGCCCTAGACAGGGGGCAAATGGCTACACCTTC.

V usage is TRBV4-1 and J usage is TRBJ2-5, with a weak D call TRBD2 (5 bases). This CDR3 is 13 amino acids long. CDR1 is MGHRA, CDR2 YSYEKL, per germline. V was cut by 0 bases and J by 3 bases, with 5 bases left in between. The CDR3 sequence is CASSQDGEETQYF. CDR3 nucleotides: TGCGCCAGCAGCCAAGACGGGGAAGAGACCCAGTACTTC.

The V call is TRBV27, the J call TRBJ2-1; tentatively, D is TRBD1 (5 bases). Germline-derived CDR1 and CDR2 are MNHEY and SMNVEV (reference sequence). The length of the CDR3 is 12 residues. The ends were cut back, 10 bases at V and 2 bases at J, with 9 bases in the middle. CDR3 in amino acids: CATKTAYNEQFF. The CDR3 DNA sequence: TGTGCCACCAAGACAGCCTACAATGAGCAGTTCTTC.

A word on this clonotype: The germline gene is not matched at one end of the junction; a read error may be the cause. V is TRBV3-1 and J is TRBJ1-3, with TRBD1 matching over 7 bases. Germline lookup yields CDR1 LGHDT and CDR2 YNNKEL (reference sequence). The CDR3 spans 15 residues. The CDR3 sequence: CASNQGTASGNTIYF. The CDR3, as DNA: TGTGCCAGCAACCAAGGGACAGCTTCTGGAAACACCATATATTTT.

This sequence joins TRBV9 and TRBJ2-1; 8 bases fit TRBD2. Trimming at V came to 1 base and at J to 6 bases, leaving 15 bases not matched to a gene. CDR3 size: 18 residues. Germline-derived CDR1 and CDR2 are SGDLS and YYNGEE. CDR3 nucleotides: TGTGCCAGCAGCGTATCCCGCCGGGGGGGGGCTTTTGTCAATGAGCAGTTCTTC. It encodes CASSVSRRGGAFVNEQFF.

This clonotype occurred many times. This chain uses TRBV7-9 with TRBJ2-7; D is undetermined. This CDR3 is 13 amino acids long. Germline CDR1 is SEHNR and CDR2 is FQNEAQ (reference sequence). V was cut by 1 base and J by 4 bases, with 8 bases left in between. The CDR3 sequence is CASSLDLTYEQYF. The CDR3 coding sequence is TGTGCCAGCAGCTTAGACCTGACGTACGAGCAGTACTTC.

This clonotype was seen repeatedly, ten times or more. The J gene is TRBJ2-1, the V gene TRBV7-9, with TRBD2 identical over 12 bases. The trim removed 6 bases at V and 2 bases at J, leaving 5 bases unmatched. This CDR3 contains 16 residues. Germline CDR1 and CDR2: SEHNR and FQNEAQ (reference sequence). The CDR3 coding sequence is TGTGCCAGCAGGGGGACTAGCGGGTCGCCCTACAATGAGCAGTTCTTC. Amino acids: CASRGTSGSPYNEQFF. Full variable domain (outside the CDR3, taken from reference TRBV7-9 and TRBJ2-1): DTGVSQNPRHKITKRGQNVTFRCDPISEHNRLYWYRQTLGQGPEFLTYFQNEAQLEKSRLLSDRFSAERPKGSFSTLEIQRTEQGDSAMYLCASRGTSGSPYNEQFFGPGTRLTVL.

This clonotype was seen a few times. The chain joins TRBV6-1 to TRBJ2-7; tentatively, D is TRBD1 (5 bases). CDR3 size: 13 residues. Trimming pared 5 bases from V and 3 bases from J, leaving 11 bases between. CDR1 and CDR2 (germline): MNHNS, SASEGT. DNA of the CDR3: TGTGCCAGCAGTTTACACCAGGGCTACGAGCAGTACTTC. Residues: CASSLHQGYEQYF.

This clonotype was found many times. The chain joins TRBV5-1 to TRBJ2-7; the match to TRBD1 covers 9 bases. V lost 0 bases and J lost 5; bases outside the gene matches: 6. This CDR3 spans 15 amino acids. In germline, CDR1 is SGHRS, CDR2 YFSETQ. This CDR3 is CASSLDGQGMNEQYF. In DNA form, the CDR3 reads TGCGCCAGCAGCTTGGACGGACAGGGGATGAACGAGCAGTACTTC.

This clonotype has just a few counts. The CDR3 DNA reads TGTGCCAGCAGCTTAGCGGGAGTCACAGATACGCAGTATTTT. Translated: CASSLAGVTDTQYF. The V call is TRBV7-2, the J call TRBJ2-3; TRBD2 is a possible D gene (5 bases). The CDR3 sequence is 14 residues long. The germline CDR1 and CDR2 sequences are SGHTA and FQGNSA. The V end was cut by 0 bases, the J end by 2 bases, with 6 bases between.